These T cell receptor beta chains were read from a single sample in a study of CD8+ T cells in alopecia areata. The data were produced by immunoSEQ multiplex PCR, yet TCRdb's version contains in-frame clones alone and is incomplete. Of fewer than 200,000 clones listed, 58% are singletons. The specimen comprised CD4+ T cells sorted from blood, sampled between weeks 55 and 65, from a patient treated with tofacitinib. All receptors derive from a human donor with alopecia areata. The CDR3 runs from the conserved cysteine through the conserved F or W.

j_call | v_call | cdr3_aa
TRBJ2-5 | TRBV10-3 | CAISGSARYETQYF
TRBJ1-1 | TRBV6-5 | CASSPDWWMFTEAFF
TRBJ1-1 | TRBV14 | CASSRGAEAFF
TRBJ1-5 | TRBV2 | CASSDPRRVQPQHF
TRBJ2-5 | TRBV6-6 | CASSSGGGRQETQYF
TRBJ2-1 | TRBV2 | CASTPTSYNEQFF
TRBJ1-1 | TRBV25-1 | CASSDPSGGKAFF
TRBJ1-6 | TRBV30 | CAWRGQGNSPLHF
TRBJ1-5 | TRBV15 | CATSRSTQAGQPQHF
TRBJ2-2 | TRBV10-3 | CAISGAPVVTGELFF
TRBJ1-5 | TRBV29-1 | CSALMGGNNQPQHF
TRBJ1-4 | TRBV5-1 | CASSPDRGEKLFF
TRBJ2-7 | TRBV2 | CASRVGTDSYEQYF
TRBJ2-5 | TRBV23-1 | CASSQSIPTRDETQYF
TRBJ1-2 | TRBV4-1 | CASSPGRGQSLDGYTF
TRBJ1-1 | TRBV29-1 | CSVTGLRNTEAFF
TRBJ2-5 | TRBV14 | CASSPGAGPGETQYF
TRBJ2-4 | TRBV6-5 | CASRRGPKTNIQYF
TRBJ2-3 | TRBV11-2 | CASSLERADTQYF
TRBJ1-5 | TRBV28 | CASRGSQPQHF
TRBJ2-3 | TRBV20-1 | CSAVGTDTQYF
TRBJ2-3 | TRBV9 | CASSVAGRGSTDTQYF
TRBJ2-5 | TRBV5-1 | CASSRYGTSTQETQYF
TRBJ1-1 | TRBV18 | CASSPPVPNTEAFF
TRBJ2-3 | TRBV29-1 | CSVRGRSTDTQYF
TRBJ2-3 | TRBV4-2 | CASSQGLGRADTQYF
TRBJ2-1 | TRBV19 | CASRTLFVAGAPYNEQFF
TRBJ2-2 | TRBV5-4 | CASGTEKNTGELFF
TRBJ2-7 | TRBV6-1 | CASSDSGRTGGSEQYF
TRBJ2-4 | TRBV10-3 | CAISEMGQFQYF
TRBJ2-2 | TRBV25-1 | CASSESQWVTGELFF
TRBJ1-2 | TRBV19 | CASSTPTHDRVFDYGYTF
TRBJ2-7 | TRBV7-8 | CASSTVSYEQYF
TRBJ1-2 | TRBV7-9 | CASSHTGGYGYTF
TRBJ1-6 | TRBV25-1 | CASSESPTGNSPLHF
TRBJ2-3 | TRBV6-6 | CASRDTGRTDTQYF
TRBJ2-3 | TRBV6-6 | CASSYSALTDTQYF
TRBJ1-5 | TRBV29-1 | CSVRQGSNQPQHF
TRBJ2-7 | TRBV2 | CASSTSGGPYEQYF
TRBJ1-5 | TRBV11-2 | CASSLLGQPQHF
TRBJ2-7 | TRBV20-1 | CSAQRFYEQYF
TRBJ1-5 | TRBV7-9 | CASSLGDSNQPQHF
TRBJ1-6 | TRBV11-2 | CASSPSARTLHF
TRBJ1-2 | TRBV30 | CAWRDRGGDGYTF
TRBJ1-2 | TRBV7-2 | CASSSRNYGYTF
TRBJ2-3 | TRBV6-5 | CASSYSPGDTDTQYF
TRBJ1-6 | TRBV6-5 | CASSYRGTNSPLHF
TRBJ1-4 | TRBV4-1 | CASSATFKQGPRDHEKLFF
TRBJ2-5 | TRBV5-1 | CASSPTSIQETQYF
TRBJ2-3 | TRBV4-2 | CASSSPTGGTTTDTQYF
TRBJ1-3 | TRBV2 | CASSAGSLLSGNTIYF
TRBJ1-2 | TRBV5-1 | CASSLGDTGGYTF
TRBJ2-1 | TRBV2 | CASSDQGFYNEQFF
TRBJ2-3 | TRBV5-6 | CASSLEHTQYF
TRBJ2-7 | TRBV4-2 | CASSQDRNYEQYF
TRBJ2-2 | TRBV5-6 | CASSRSPVESGELFF
TRBJ1-2 | TRBV6-5 | CASSFDSFNYGYTF
TRBJ2-7 | TRBV7-9 | CASSSQDPEQYF
TRBJ1-5 | TRBV10-2 | CASMVTENQPQHF
TRBJ1-6 | TRBV7-2 | CASSPRLYNSPLHF